What follows are 10 T cell receptor beta chains derived from one specimen sequenced in a study of human T cells and chemical hapten exposure. MiXCR, applied by TCRdb to the RACE reads, yields one record per CDR3 protein. The sample carries some 400,000 distinct CDR3 sequences, 5% to 6.5% recorded once. Described time point: pre-sensitization, week 0. Indicated treatment: therapeutic diphenylcyclopropenone sensitization with weekly scalp DPC. This specimen consisted of whole blood, obtained in connection with sensitization to the hapten diphenylcyclopropenone (DPC). Source of these receptors: a woman aged 45-65 years with alopecia areata. Some clones in this sample may be carry-over from other donors' samples.

This clonotype appeared many times. The genes are TRBV7-2 and TRBJ1-3; D ambiguous. CDR1 and CDR2 (germline): SGHTA, FQGNSA. Trimming took 5 bases from V and 0 from J, leaving 14 bases between them. The CDR3 sequence is 16 residues long. The CDR3 DNA reads TGTGCCAGCAGCACGGGCGGGGTTCTCTCTGGAAACACCATATATTTT. It specifies CASSTGGVLSGNTIYF.

This clonotype appeared a few times. The V call is TRBV12-3 or TRBV12-4, the J call TRBJ1-5; unclear D gene. The CDR3 sequence is 14 residues long. Trimming cost V 0 bases and J 5 bases, with 8 bases left between them. The CDR3 bases are TGTGCCAGCAGTTTAGCCTTCGGAGATCAGCCCCAGCATTTT. The encoded protein is CASSLAFGDQPQHF.

This clonotype was seen repeatedly, ten times or more. The chain combines TRBV4-1 with TRBJ2-3; D possibly corresponds to TRBD2 (6 bases). The CDR3 runs 16 residues. V lost 0 bases and J 0 bases, leaving 10 bases between the germline ends. CDR1 is MGHRA, CDR2 YSYEKL, per germline. CDR3 region: CASSQEGRGSTDTQYF. The CDR3 nucleotides are TGCGCCAGCAGCCAAGAGGGGCGGGGAAGCACAGATACGCAGTATTTT.

This clonotype was seen repeatedly, ten times or more. V usage is TRBV30 and J usage is TRBJ2-1, with 7 bases matching TRBD2. This CDR3 is built from 13 residues. Germline CDR1 reads GTSNPN; CDR2 reads SVGIG (reference sequence). The V segment lost 3 bases and the J segment 7 bases; nucleotides outside the gene matches: 6. The CDR3 sequence: CAWSRDYGNEQFF. As DNA, the CDR3 is TGTGCCTGGAGCCGGGACTACGGGAATGAGCAGTTCTTC.

The chain uses TRBV3-1 and TRBJ1-2; no definite D call. Germline values: CDR1 LGHDT, CDR2 YNNKEL (reference sequence). This CDR3 has 12 amino acids. Trimming shortened V by 7 bases and J by 4 bases, and 10 bases separated the two germline ends. CDR3 in DNA: TGTGCCAGCAAACAAGTGGGCTATGGCTACACCTTC. Encoded protein: CASKQVGYGYTF.

This clonotype was picked up many times. The chain has TRBV6-2 or TRBV6-3 and TRBJ2-2; D possibly corresponds to TRBD1 (5 bases). CDR1 and CDR2 from the germline V gene are MNHEY and SVGEGT. This CDR3 has 15 residues. Trimming cost V 9 bases and J 3 bases, with 17 bases left between them. This CDR3 is CAREGRAKYTGELFF. The CDR3 bases are TGTGCCAGGGAAGGCAGGGCGAAGTACACCGGGGAGCTGTTTTTT.

This clonotype was counted ten times or more. This chain links TRBV7-9 with TRBJ1-1, with D hard to call. The CDR3 extends over 12 amino acids. Looked up from germline, CDR1 is SEHNR and CDR2 is FQNEAQ (reference sequence). Trimming cost V 2 bases and J 4 bases, with 5 bases left between them. CDR3 residues: CASSLIITEAFF. As DNA, the CDR3 is TGTGCCAGCAGCTTAATTATCACTGAAGCTTTCTTT.

As to this clonotype: A much more abundant neighbour one base away suggests this may be a read error. The chain joins TRBV5-1 to TRBJ2-3; D call uncertain. V lost 1 base to trimming and J lost 4 bases, with 10 bases between them. Germline V lookup: CDR1 SGHRS, CDR2 YFSETQ. The CDR3 has 14 residues. The CDR3 sequence: CASSLYSWPDTQYF. The CDR3 DNA follows: TGCGCCAGCAGCTTGTATTCCTGGCCAGATACGCAGTATTTT.

In its sample, this clonotype was seen a few times. The V call is TRBV11-2, the J call TRBJ2-1, with 9 bases lining up with TRBD2. This CDR3 contains 14 residues. Germline V CDR1 and CDR2: SGHAT, FQNNGV. The junction had 6 bases not matched to a gene; V was cut back by 3 bases and J by 9 bases. The CDR3 is CASSLAGGPAEQFF. The DNA of the CDR3 is TGTGCCAGCAGCTTGGCGGGGGGGCCGGCTGAGCAGTTCTTC.

This clonotype has only a few counts. V is TRBV20-1 and J is TRBJ2-4, with D perhaps TRBD2 (5 bases). This CDR3 is 13 amino acids long. Looked up from germline, CDR1 is DFQATT and CDR2 is SNEGSKA (reference sequence). With 2 bases removed from V and 7 bases from J, the gap between germline ends came to 12 bases. CDR3 bases: TGCAGTGCTAGAAGCCCCCCGGGGAACATTCAGTACTTC. Protein product: CSARSPPGNIQYF.